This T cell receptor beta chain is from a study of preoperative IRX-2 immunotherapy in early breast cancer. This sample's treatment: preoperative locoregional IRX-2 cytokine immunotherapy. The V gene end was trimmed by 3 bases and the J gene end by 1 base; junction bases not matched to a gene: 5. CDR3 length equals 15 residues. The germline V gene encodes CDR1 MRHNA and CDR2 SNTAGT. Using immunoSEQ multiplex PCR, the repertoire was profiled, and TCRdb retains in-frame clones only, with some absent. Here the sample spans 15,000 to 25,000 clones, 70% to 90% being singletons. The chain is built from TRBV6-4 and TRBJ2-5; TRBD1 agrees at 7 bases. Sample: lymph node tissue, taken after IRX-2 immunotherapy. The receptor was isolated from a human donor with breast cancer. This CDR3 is CASSETGDSQETQYF. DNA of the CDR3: TGTGCCAGCAGTGAAACCGGGGACAGCCAAGAGACCCAGTACTTC.